This TCR beta chain was profiled in a study of T cell repertoires in cytomegalovirus infection. Study-wide context: The study used recently identified HLA-C-restricted and well-studied HLA-B-restricted CMV epitopes. Through public TCR beta signatures, both CMV infection and matching HLA type were indicated.

Per germline, CDR1 WNHNN and CDR2 SYGVQD (reference sequence). Losses at the gene ends were 11 bases for V and 6 bases for J; bases not matched to a gene: 2. The CDR3 is 12 amino acids. Study findings and constraints: The cumulative frequency of public TCR beta families distinguished individuals who carried CMV together with the relevant HLA. HLA-C-restricted TCR beta clonotypes specific for CMV led the ex vivo response.

This clonotype was recorded many times. Its antigen is currently unknown. A single record per CDR3 protein comes from TCRdb applying MiXCR to the reads. The sample lists approximately 1,000,000 distinct CDR3 sequences; around 29% were seen once. The source material was cultured CD8+ T cells from PBMCs, sampled from culture after CMV antigen stimulation. The V call is TRBV10-1, the J call TRBJ2-2; 11 bases match TRBD1. The receptor was derived from a human donor in good health (CMV status not recorded). Some clones in this sample may be carry-over from other donors' samples. The CDR3 protein is CALDRGPGELFF. CDR3 bases: TGCGCCTTGGACAGGGGGCCCGGGGAGCTGTTTTTT.